These 23 T cell receptor beta chains came from one sample sequenced in a study of T cells in Graves' hyperthyroidism and ophthalmopathy. Amplification yielded TCR beta CDR3 regions, with RNA transcripts as the source. The HTBI primer set served for first-round RT-PCR of the TCR CDR3. TCRdb re-called the multiplex PCR reads through MiXCR, storing one row per CDR3 protein. The sample contains 500,000 to 800,000 distinct CDR3 sequences, about 14% of which appear only once. The sequenced material came from blood. All receptors come from a woman in her forties or fifties with Graves' ophthalmopathy.

The V and J genes are TRBV12-3 or TRBV12-4 and TRBJ1-1; TRBD1 matches at 9 bases. This CDR3 has 15 residues. The V segment lost 4 bases and the J segment 4 bases; nucleotides outside the gene matches: 7. In DNA form, the CDR3 reads TGTGCCAGCAGTTCAACAGGGGGCTTAATCACTGAAGCTTTCTTT. Its protein product is CASSSTGGLITEAFF.

This clonotype turned up a few times. V and J are TRBV20-1 and TRBJ2-5; no clear D. V dropped 6 bases and J dropped 5 bases, with 13 bases sitting between them. CDR1 is DFQATT and CDR2 is SNEGSKA in the germline V gene (reference sequence). The CDR3 has 12 amino acids. The CDR3 nucleotides read TGCAGTGCGGAAAGGGTTGGGGAGACCCAGTACTTC. This encodes CSAERVGETQYF.

V and J are TRBV9 and TRBJ2-1; 11 nucleotides align to TRBD1. The ends lost 2 bases at V and 8 bases at J; junction bases unmatched: 9. CDR3 size: 16 residues. The germline V gene encodes CDR1 SGDLS and CDR2 YYNGEE. This chain's CDR3 is CASSVRGTGGFYEQFF. CDR3 bases: TGTGCCAGCAGCGTCCGAGGGACAGGGGGTTTTTATGAGCAGTTCTTC.

The gene calls are TRBV4-2 and TRBJ2-7; 7 bases are a match to TRBD2. The CDR3 runs to 15 residues. In germline, CDR1 is LGHNA, CDR2 YNFKEQ. The V and J ends lost 0 bases and 4 bases, in that order; junction bases with no gene match: 6. Here the CDR3 reads CASSQDRGVVYEQYF. CDR3 sequence (DNA): TGTGCCAGCAGCCAAGATCGGGGGGTAGTGTACGAGCAGTACTTC.

This clonotype was observed at least ten times. The chain recombines TRBV28 with TRBJ2-1; D uncertain. The CDR3 spans 15 residues. Germline CDR1 and CDR2: MDHEN and SYDVKM. Trimming took 5 bases from V and 0 from J, leaving 11 bases between them. The CDR3 DNA is TGTGCCAGCAGTCAAGACTGGCGCTCCTACAATGAGCAGTTCTTC. Protein product: CASSQDWRSYNEQFF.

This clonotype was observed at least ten times. The chain recombines TRBV11-2 with TRBJ2-1, with 8 bases fitting TRBD2. Germline trimming cut 6 bases from V and 0 bases from J; bases unmatched to any gene: 7. The CDR3 runs 16 residues. CDR1 and CDR2 (germline): SGHAT, FQNNGV. CDR3 sequence reads: CASRDKRGSSYNEQFF. The CDR3 DNA is TGTGCCAGCAGGGATAAGCGGGGGTCCTCCTACAATGAGCAGTTCTTC.

The sample holds many counts of this clonotype. The chain uses TRBV3-1 and TRBJ2-1; maybe TRBD2 (7 bases). V lost 0 bases, J lost 3 bases, and 21 bases lay in between. Germline V gene sequence: CDR1 LGHDT, CDR2 YNNKEL (reference sequence). This CDR3 has 19 amino acids. This CDR3 reads CASSQEAQRGGLDYNEQFF. The DNA for the CDR3 is TGTGCCAGCAGCCAAGAGGCACAACGCGGGGGCCTAGACTACAATGAGCAGTTCTTC.

This chain joins TRBV9 and TRBJ2-1, with D possibly matching TRBD2 (7 bases). Trimming removed 3 bases at V and 4 bases at J, with 20 bases between. The CDR3 covers 17 residues. The germline CDR1 and CDR2 sequences are SGDLS and YYNGEE. The CDR3 is CASSEGGTGTIYNEQFF. The CDR3 region has the DNA TGTGCCAGCAGCGAGGGGGGGACTGGCACTATTTACAATGAGCAGTTCTTC.

This clonotype has a count of ten or more. This chain links TRBV7-8 with TRBJ1-5; TRBD1 matches at 10 bases. Trimming removed 1 base from V and 7 bases from J; junction bases left unmatched: 13. CDR1 and CDR2 from the germline V gene are SGHVS and FQNEAQ. The CDR3 runs to 18 residues. CDR3 sequence reads: CASSLGRGETGGRQPQHF. CDR3 coding DNA: TGTGCCAGCAGCTTAGGAAGGGGAGAGACAGGGGGCCGGCAGCCCCAGCATTTT.

This clonotype showed up many times. CDR3 residues: CASSPGEAGGEQYF. Written as DNA, the CDR3 is TGTGCCAGCAGCCCGGGGGAAGCGGGAGGCGAGCAGTACTTC. The rearrangement links TRBV6-1 to TRBJ2-7; TRBD2 matches 9 bases. Germline V CDR1 and CDR2: MNHNS, SASEGT. This CDR3 comprises 14 residues. Trimming cost V 6 bases and J 6 bases; bases outside gene matches: 9.

A remark on this clonotype: Being one base from a much bigger clone, this may be a read error. The DNA for the CDR3 is TGCGCCAGCAGCTCGGGGGCTGGGAGCACTGAAGCTTTCTTT. Its translation is CASSSGAGSTEAFF. The chain is built from TRBV5-1 and TRBJ1-1, with D possibly matching TRBD1 (6 bases). Germline V CDR1 and CDR2: SGHRS, YFSETQ. This CDR3 region has 14 residues. The V and J ends lost 3 bases and 4 bases respectively, with 13 bases between them. Filled out from reference TRBV5-1 and TRBJ1-1, the complete variable domain reads KAGVTQTPRYLIKTRGQQVTLSCSPISGHRSVSWYQQTPGQGLQFLFEYFSETQRNKGNFPGRFSGRQFSNSRSEMNVSTLELGDSALYLCASSSGAGSTEAFFGQGTRLTVV.

This clonotype was recorded a few times. This sequence joins TRBV6-1 and TRBJ1-1, with 8 bases identical to TRBD1. In germline, CDR1 is MNHNS, CDR2 SASEGT. V lost 6 bases to trimming and J lost 0 bases; unmatched junction nucleotides: 6. CDR3 length equals 15 residues. The CDR3 protein is CASRPTGGLNTEAFF. The DNA for the CDR3 is TGTGCCAGCAGGCCAACAGGGGGTCTGAACACTGAAGCTTTCTTT.

This clonotype was observed at least ten times. V is TRBV20-1 and J is TRBJ2-3; TRBD2 matches at 7 bases. The germline gives CDR1 DFQATT, CDR2 SNEGSKA (reference sequence). V trimming: 3 bases; J trimming: 2 bases; junction bases outside the gene matches: 11. The CDR3 sequence is 16 residues long. CDR3 DNA sequence: TGCAGTGCTAGCATCCCCACTAGCGAGGACACAGATACGCAGTATTTT. Amino acid sequence: CSASIPTSEDTDTQYF.

A note on this clonotype: A read error may explain this, as a much larger clone is one base away. V and J are TRBV28 and TRBJ2-2, with D possibly matching TRBD1 (5 bases). Germline CDR1 reads MDHEN; CDR2 reads SYDVKM. CDR3 size: 16 residues. The V gene lost 5 bases and the J gene lost 5 bases, with 18 bases spanning the gap. CDR3 DNA sequence: TGTGCCAGCAGTGAGTCGGGCAGGGTAGGAACCGGGGAGCTGTTTTTT. It specifies CASSESGRVGTGELFF.

In its sample, this clonotype was seen many times. The rearrangement joins TRBV28 to TRBJ2-7, with D hard to call. Trimming took 10 bases from V and 4 from J, leaving 20 bases between them. CDR1 is MDHEN and CDR2 is SYDVKM in the germline V gene. The CDR3 has 14 amino acids. This CDR3 is CAILPTDGRYEQYF. The CDR3 DNA is TGTGCCATCCTCCCCACGGACGGTCGTTACGAGCAGTACTTC.

This clonotype showed up just a few times. CDR3: CSPHEGRVETQYF. In nucleotides, the CDR3 is TGCAGTCCTCATGAGGGGCGGGTGGAGACCCAGTACTTC. This chain joins TRBV20-1 and TRBJ2-5; D possibly matches TRBD1 or TRBD2 (5 bases each). The ends were cut back, 8 bases at V and 5 bases at J, with 18 bases in the middle. Germline V lookup: CDR1 DFQATT, CDR2 SNEGSKA (reference sequence). The length of the CDR3 is 13 residues.

The rearrangement links TRBV6-2 or TRBV6-3 to TRBJ2-1; 11 bases map to TRBD2. This CDR3 is built from 16 residues. Germline lookup yields CDR1 MNHEY and CDR2 SVGEGT. Germline trimming cut 5 bases from V and 4 bases from J; bases unmatched to any gene: 7. The CDR3 sequence: CASSALAGGYYNEQFF. CDR3 DNA sequence: TGTGCCAGCAGTGCCTTAGCGGGAGGGTATTACAATGAGCAGTTCTTC.

This clonotype was seen at least ten times. The genes are TRBV5-1 and TRBJ2-5; TRBD2 agrees at 8 bases. Germline trimming cut 3 bases from V and 8 bases from J; bases unmatched to any gene: 27. The CDR3 is 20 amino acids. The germline V gene has CDR1 SGHRS and CDR2 YFSETQ. The CDR3 nucleotides read TGCGCCAGCAGCTCCCTTGCCAGCAGCTTGGAGCGGGAGCGAAGAGAAACCCAGTACTTC. It codes for CASSSLASSLERERRETQYF.

Only a few counts were recorded for this clonotype. The chain is built from TRBV6-6 and TRBJ2-7; D gene ambiguous. Germline V gene sequence: CDR1 MNHNY, CDR2 SVGAGI (reference sequence). This CDR3 is 13 amino acids long. Trimming removed 2 bases from V and 0 bases from J, with 5 bases in between. The CDR3 nucleotides are TGTGCCAGCAGTTACGCGATCTCCTACGAGCAGTACTTC. Amino acid sequence: CASSYAISYEQYF.

This clonotype was seen at least ten times. The chain recombines TRBV6-5 with TRBJ2-5; D possibly corresponds to TRBD1 (6 bases). Germline V gene data show CDR1 as MNHEY and CDR2 as SVGAGI. Trimming cost V 4 bases and J 9 bases, with 24 bases left between them. The CDR3 runs to 16 residues. CDR3 region: CASSSPGTPGLRAQYF. The CDR3 DNA is TGTGCCAGCAGTTCCCCAGGGACACCGGGATTGAGGGCCCAGTACTTC.

This clonotype occurred many times. The gene calls are TRBV28 and TRBJ1-2; no clear D gene. The CDR3 extends over 14 amino acids. With 6 bases removed from V and 1 base from J, the gap between germline ends came to 12 bases. Looked up from germline, CDR1 is MDHEN and CDR2 is SYDVKM. CDR3 DNA: TGTGCCAGCAGCATAACGATTATTAACTATGGCTACACCTTC. Protein: CASSITIINYGYTF.

Notes on this clonotype: One end of the junction is discordant with germline, which a read error may explain. The chain recombines TRBV9 with TRBJ1-1, with a possible D match to TRBD1 (5 bases). CDR1 is SGDLS, CDR2 YYNGEE, per germline. This CDR3 comprises 14 residues. The DNA of the CDR3 is TGTGCCAGCAGCCCCTCAGGGATACGCACTGAAACTTTCTTT. Translation gives CASSPSGIRTETFF.

This clonotype was seen repeatedly, ten times or more. The rearrangement joins TRBV28 to TRBJ2-3; TRBD2 aligns across 9 bases. There are 15 residues in the CDR3. Per the germline V gene, CDR1 is MDHEN and CDR2 is SYDVKM. The trim removed 5 bases at V and 2 bases at J, leaving 5 bases unmatched. The CDR3 nucleotides are TGTGCCAGCAGTCCGGGACTAGCACACACAGATACGCAGTATTTT. Residues: CASSPGLAHTDTQYF.